The 27 T cell receptor beta chains in this list originate from one sample, sequenced in a study of PD-1 blockade in classical Hodgkin lymphoma. Method: immunoSEQ multiplex PCR; TCRdb's copy keeps in-frame clones and lacks some. The table includes more than 70,000 clones, roughly 91% detected once. The patients all showed relapse after autologous stem cell transplantation, while their brentuximab vedotin exposure varied. Source: peripheral blood mononuclear cells (PBMCs), taken before the second cycle of nivolumab. Source of these receptors: a human donor with classical Hodgkin lymphoma.

CDR3 in DNA: TGTGCCAGCAGCTTGGCTCGTACCAACAAAGAGACCCAGTACTTC. As protein: CASSLARTNKETQYF. The V gene is TRBV5-6, the J gene TRBJ2-5; D not certain. Germline assignment: CDR1 SGHDT and CDR2 YYEEEE. The germline V and J ends were trimmed by 0 bases and 3 bases, with 12 bases remaining between them. The CDR3 sequence is 15 residues long.

In this sample, this clone turned up once. V usage is TRBV11-2 and J usage is TRBJ1-5, with 7 bases matching TRBD1. The CDR3 contains 15 residues. V was clipped by 2 bases and J by 6 bases; unmatched bases: 7. Germline assignment: CDR1 SGHAT and CDR2 FQNNGV. CDR3 amino acids: CASSLSRGYGQPQHF. CDR3 bases: TGTGCCAGCAGCTTAAGCAGGGGGTATGGTCAGCCCCAGCATTTT.

The CDR3 bases are TGTGCCAGCAGTCCCATAGGCAGGGGCTACAATGAGCAGTTCTTC. Protein: CASSPIGRGYNEQFF. This chain joins TRBV28 and TRBJ2-1; possibly TRBD1 for D (6 bases). With 5 bases removed from V and 3 bases from J, the gap between germline ends came to 14 bases. Germline values: CDR1 MDHEN, CDR2 SYDVKM. The length of the CDR3 is 15 residues.

This rearrangement joins TRBV18 to TRBJ2-5; 15 nucleotides line up with TRBD2. Germline V gene lookup returns CDR1 KGHSH and CDR2 LQKENI. The CDR3 is made up of 19 amino acids. V dropped 5 bases and J dropped 5; count of bases not matched to a gene: 15. CDR3 nucleotide sequence: TGTGCCAGCTCAATTGCCTCGGGACTAGCGGGAGGTGTGGAGGAGACCCAGTACTTC. It yields the protein CASSIASGLAGGVEETQYF.

The chain couples TRBV7-3 to TRBJ2-3, with D tentatively TRBD2 (5 bases). The CDR3 has 14 amino acids. Looked up from germline, CDR1 is SGHTA and CDR2 is FQGTGA. The germline V and J ends were trimmed by 4 bases and 6 bases, with 14 bases remaining between them. The CDR3 is CASSSRTRTDTQYF. CDR3 nucleotides: TGTGCCAGCAGCTCACGTACTAGAACCGATACGCAGTATTTT.

The chain carries TRBV27 and TRBJ2-7; D unclear. CDR1 MNHEY and CDR2 SMNVEV come from the germline V gene (reference sequence). Trimming removed 0 bases at V and 4 bases at J, with 7 bases between. The CDR3 contains 13 residues. In nucleotides, the CDR3 is TGTGCCAGCAGTTTATCTCCTTCTTACGAGCAGTACTTC. Its translation: CASSLSPSYEQYF.

The J gene is TRBJ2-1, the V gene TRBV9; 10 nucleotides line up with TRBD2. J lost 6 bases, V lost 1 base, and 7 bases had no gene match. Germline V gene lookup returns CDR1 SGDLS and CDR2 YYNGEE. The CDR3 loop spans 16 amino acids. CDR3 protein: CASSVTGTSGVNEQFF. The DNA for the CDR3 is TGTGCCAGCAGCGTAACTGGTACTAGCGGGGTCAATGAGCAGTTCTTC.

This clone was observed once. The gene calls are TRBV19 and TRBJ1-5; 8 bases match TRBD1. The trim removed 3 bases at V and 4 bases at J, leaving 11 bases unmatched. The CDR3 totals 17 residues. Germline-derived CDR1 and CDR2 are LNHDA and SQIVND (reference sequence). In nucleotides, the CDR3 is TGTGCCAGTAGTATTGGTCCTCAGGGGGCAAGAAATCAGCCCCAGCATTTT. This sequence encodes CASSIGPQGARNQPQHF.

CDR3 amino acids: CASSLIGRAAFF. The CDR3 coding sequence is TGTGCCAGCAGTTTAATAGGGAGAGCGGCTTTCTTT. This chain links TRBV27 with TRBJ1-1; D uncertain. Looked up from germline, CDR1 is MNHEY and CDR2 is SMNVEV (reference sequence). The CDR3 consists of 12 residues. V lost 2 bases and J lost 11, with 12 bases in between.

This clone was seen once. The chain combines TRBV10-3 with TRBJ2-2; 10 bases agree with TRBD2. V lost 3 bases to trimming and J lost 6 bases; unmatched junction nucleotides: 10. There are 17 residues in the CDR3. The V gene's germline CDR1 is ENHRY and CDR2 SYGVKD. CDR3 DNA sequence: TGTGCCATCAGTGAATGGACTAGCGGAGTCGCGGCCGGGGAGCTGTTTTTT. Translating gives CAISEWTSGVAAGELFF.

This sequence joins TRBV5-1 and TRBJ2-3; D gene unclear. With 0 bases removed from V and 2 bases from J, the gap between germline ends came to 10 bases. CDR1 is SGHRS and CDR2 is YFSETQ in the germline V gene. CDR3 length: 15 amino acids. CDR3: CASSLDRPNTDTQYF. The DNA of the CDR3 is TGCGCCAGCAGCTTGGATAGGCCAAACACAGATACGCAGTATTTT. Together with reference TRBV5-1 and TRBJ2-3, the CDR3 gives the full variable domain: KAGVTQTPRYLIKTRGQQVTLSCSPISGHRSVSWYQQTPGQGLQFLFEYFSETQRNKGNFPGRFSGRQFSNSRSEMNVSTLELGDSALYLCASSLDRPNTDTQYFGPGTRLTVL.

This clone was detected once. The rearrangement links TRBV27 to TRBJ2-7; possibly TRBD1 or TRBD2 for D (6 bases each). This CDR3 spans 16 amino acids. V was cut by 4 bases and J by 0 bases, with 16 bases left in between. CDR1 MNHEY and CDR2 SMNVEV come from the germline V gene (reference sequence). This CDR3 reads CASSSAGHFSSYEQYF. CDR3 nucleotide sequence: TGTGCCAGCAGTTCCGCGGGACACTTTAGCTCCTACGAGCAGTACTTC.

V is TRBV28 and J is TRBJ2-1; D is perhaps TRBD2 (5 bases). V dropped 3 bases and J dropped 0 bases, with 12 bases sitting between them. Germline V gene data show CDR1 as MDHEN and CDR2 as SYDVKM. The CDR3 runs 16 residues. The CDR3 reads CASSFLVGGSYNEQFF. CDR3 sequence (DNA): TGTGCCAGCAGTTTTCTGGTAGGAGGCTCCTACAATGAGCAGTTCTTC. Full variable domain (remainder filled in from reference TRBV28 and TRBJ2-1): DVKVTQSSRYLVKRTGEKVFLECVQDMDHENMFWYRQDPGLGLRLIYFSYDVKMKEKGDIPEGYSVSREKKERFSLILESASTNQTSMYLCASSFLVGGSYNEQFFGPGTRLTVL.

V is TRBV10-1 and J is TRBJ1-5; D call uncertain. Germline V CDR1 and CDR2: WNHNN, SYGVQD (reference sequence). The CDR3 consists of 13 residues. Trimming removed 6 bases at V and 0 bases at J, with 6 bases between. CDR3 protein: CASSENSNQPQHF. The CDR3, as DNA: TGCGCCAGCAGCGAGAATAGCAATCAGCCCCAGCATTTT.

This chain connects TRBV25-1 to TRBJ2-4, with D perhaps assigned TRBD1 or TRBD2 (5 bases each). CDR3 length: 15 amino acids. The germline gives CDR1 MGHDK, CDR2 SYGVNS. V gave up 3 bases and J gave up 3 bases, with 12 bases separating them. The CDR3 here is CASSDRDSGKNIQYF. CDR3 nucleotides: TGTGCCAGCAGTGACCGAGACAGCGGCAAAAACATTCAGTACTTC.

The chain uses TRBV5-1 and TRBJ2-3, with a weak D call TRBD2 (5 bases). V lost 8 bases and J lost 2, with 12 bases in between. CDR3 length: 13 residues. Germline-derived CDR1 and CDR2 are SGHRS and YFSETQ. CDR3 region: CASQTTFTDTQYF. The CDR3 DNA is TGCGCCAGTCAGACTACCTTCACAGATACGCAGTATTTT.

The V gene is TRBV28, the J gene TRBJ2-5; 11 bases are a match to TRBD2. The CDR3 extends over 20 amino acids. Germline V gene lookup returns CDR1 MDHEN and CDR2 SYDVKM. The ends lost 9 bases at V and 2 bases at J; junction bases unmatched: 23. The CDR3 sequence: CASHGALPWGTSGQQETQYF. CDR3 DNA: TGTGCCAGTCATGGTGCCCTCCCCTGGGGGACTAGCGGCCAGCAAGAGACCCAGTACTTC.

The V and J genes are TRBV28 and TRBJ2-7; D is ambiguous. V was shortened by 6 bases and J by 2 bases, with 14 bases between the two germline ends. This CDR3 spans 14 amino acids. From germline, CDR1 is MDHEN and CDR2 SYDVKM. The CDR3, as DNA: TGTGCCAGCAGACTCCCGGACCTCCCCTACGAGCAGTACTTC. Translation gives CASRLPDLPYEQYF.

This clone came up once. J is TRBJ1-1 and V is TRBV6-1; 7 positions agree with TRBD1. From germline, CDR1 is MNHNS and CDR2 SASEGT. Losses at the gene ends were 4 bases for V and 3 bases for J; bases not matched to a gene: 5. The length of the CDR3 is 14 residues. CDR3 nucleotide sequence: TGTGCCAGCAGTGTGAACAGGGGAGACACTGAAGCTTTCTTT. Translating it yields CASSVNRGDTEAFF.

J is TRBJ2-1 and V is TRBV29-1, with no clear D. This CDR3 is 13 amino acids long. Germline CDR1 is SQVTM and CDR2 is ANQGSEA. The V and J ends lost 7 bases and 7 bases respectively, with 17 bases between them. The CDR3 DNA follows: TGCAGCGATACACCCACGAACTTAAATGAGCAGTTCTTC. This encodes CSDTPTNLNEQFF.

The rearrangement uses TRBV10-3 and TRBJ2-3, with 11 positions matching TRBD2. Germline CDR1 is ENHRY and CDR2 is SYGVKD. Trimming took 9 bases from V and 0 from J; bases not matched to a gene: 2. The CDR3 consists of 14 residues. For the CDR3, the DNA is TGTGCCATGGGGACTAGCGGTAGCACAGATACGCAGTATTTT. Translating it yields CAMGTSGSTDTQYF.

The V and J genes are TRBV7-8 and TRBJ1-1; D remains ambiguous. The CDR3 length is 11 residues. V lost 1 base, J lost 3 bases, and 0 bases lay in between. Germline V lookup: CDR1 SGHVS, CDR2 FQNEAQ. The CDR3 region has the DNA TGTGCCAGCAGCTTAGACACTGAAGCTTTCTTT. This sequence encodes CASSLDTEAFF.

The rearrangement joins TRBV7-9 to TRBJ2-7; a possible D gene is TRBD1 (5 bases). This CDR3 region has 13 residues. From germline, CDR1 is SEHNR and CDR2 FQNEAQ (reference sequence). Trimming pared 1 base from V and 4 bases from J, leaving 8 bases between. Here the CDR3 DNA reads TGTGCCAGCAGCTTAGGACAGCTATACGAGCAGTACTTC. Residues: CASSLGQLYEQYF.

The J gene is TRBJ2-1, the V gene TRBV10-1, with D tentatively TRBD2 (7 bases). The CDR3 length is 13 residues. CDR1 and CDR2 from the germline V gene are WNHNN and SYGVQD (reference sequence). V shed 1 base and J shed 10 bases, with 11 bases lying between them. CDR3 sequence (DNA): TGCGCCAGCAGTGAGTGGGGGGGGACAGAGCAGTTCTTC. Amino acids: CASSEWGGTEQFF.

V usage is TRBV7-2 and J usage is TRBJ2-2; TRBD2 matches at 10 bases. The CDR3 contains 19 residues. After removal of 5 bases from V and 3 bases from J, the junction contained 15 bases not matched to a gene. Per germline, CDR1 SGHTA and CDR2 FQGNSA. In nucleotides, the CDR3 is TGTGCCAGCAGCCGCTCAAAAAACTCACTAGCGGGGTACACCGGGGAGCTGTTTTTT. It yields the protein CASSRSKNSLAGYTGELFF.

The chain has TRBV19 and TRBJ1-5, with TRBD1 matching over 11 bases. CDR3 length equals 17 residues. Per germline, CDR1 LNHDA and CDR2 SQIVND (reference sequence). V trimming: 3 bases; J trimming: 5 bases; junction bases outside the gene matches: 9. The CDR3 nucleotides are TGTGCCAGTAGTATGTCGGGACAGGGGGTAAAGTATCAGCCCCAGCATTTT. Translated, it gives CASSMSGQGVKYQPQHF.

The V and J genes are TRBV27 and TRBJ2-1, with 9 bases fitting TRBD1. Losses at the gene ends were 5 bases for V and 3 bases for J; bases not matched to a gene: 23. The germline CDR1 and CDR2 sequences are MNHEY and SMNVEV (reference sequence). The CDR3 is made up of 21 amino acids. The CDR3 region has the DNA TGTGCCAGCAGTCCAACACGCCGGGACAGGGTTCGGGCGGCAGTCTACAATGAGCAGTTCTTC. This translates into CASSPTRRDRVRAAVYNEQFF.